The subject of this entry is one TCR beta chain. Its matching antigen is unknown. A roughly 9.3 ml volume of fresh peripheral blood provided the PBMCs. This entry is derived from a study of Graves' ophthalmopathy and Graves' hyperthyroidism. Study outcomes and limitations: Blood samples also showed most expanded thyroid clonotypes exceeding 0.001 frequency.

The TCR beta CDR3 regions underwent amplification from RNA transcripts. The first-round RT-PCR employed HTBI primers together with the Qiagen OneStep RT-PCR kit. A multiplex PCR was then performed as the second round. A single record per CDR3 protein comes from TCRdb applying MiXCR to the multiplex PCR reads. The data show 600,000 to 950,000 distinct CDR3 sequences, with roughly two fifths seen just once and 44% held by the top ten. Germline loops: CDR1 ENHRY, CDR2 SYGVKD. The CDR3 spans 10 residues. V lost 7 bases to trimming and J lost 12 bases, with 7 bases between them. V usage is TRBV10-3 and J usage is TRBJ1-6, with D hard to call. The sequence was collected from an adult man with Graves' ophthalmopathy. Sequencing used peripheral blood. CDR3 nucleotides: TGTGCCATCAACCCAGGACCCCTCCACTTT. It translates to CAINPGPLHF.